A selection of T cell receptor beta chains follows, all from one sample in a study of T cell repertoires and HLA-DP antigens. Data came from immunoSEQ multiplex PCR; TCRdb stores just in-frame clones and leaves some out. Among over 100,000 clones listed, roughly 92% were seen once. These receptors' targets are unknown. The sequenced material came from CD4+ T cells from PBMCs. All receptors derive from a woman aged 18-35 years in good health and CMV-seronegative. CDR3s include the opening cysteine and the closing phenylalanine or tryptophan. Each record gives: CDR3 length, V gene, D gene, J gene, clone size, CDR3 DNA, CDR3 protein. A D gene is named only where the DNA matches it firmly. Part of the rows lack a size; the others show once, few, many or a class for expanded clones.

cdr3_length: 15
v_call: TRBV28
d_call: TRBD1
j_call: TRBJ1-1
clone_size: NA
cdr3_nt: TGTGCCAGCAGTTTAGGGGGACAGGGTTTCACTGAAGCTTTCTTT
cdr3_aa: CASSLGGQGFTEAFF

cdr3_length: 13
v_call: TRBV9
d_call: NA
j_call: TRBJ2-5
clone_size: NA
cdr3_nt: TGTGCCAGCAGCAGATCGGGGCAAGAGACCCAGTACTTC
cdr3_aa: CASSRSGQETQYF

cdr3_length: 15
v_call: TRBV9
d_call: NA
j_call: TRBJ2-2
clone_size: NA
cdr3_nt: TGTGCCAGCAGCGTAGAGTCGTCCATCATCGGGGAGCTGTTTTTT
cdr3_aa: CASSVESSIIGELFF

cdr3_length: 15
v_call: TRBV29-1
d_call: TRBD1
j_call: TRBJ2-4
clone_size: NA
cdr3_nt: TGCAGCGTTGGGACAGGGGGCAAGGCCAAAAACATTCAGTACTTC
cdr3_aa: CSVGTGGKAKNIQYF

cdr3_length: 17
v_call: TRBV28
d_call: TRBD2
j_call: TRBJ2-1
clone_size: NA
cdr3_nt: TGTGCCAGCTCCCAGTGGGGTTCGCTAGCGGGAGTCCATGAGCAGTTCTTC
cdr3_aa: CASSQWGSLAGVHEQFF

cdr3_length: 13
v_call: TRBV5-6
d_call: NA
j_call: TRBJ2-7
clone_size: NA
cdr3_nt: TGTGCCAGCAGCTTGAGAAGGACAAACCCCCAGTACTTC
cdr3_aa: CASSLRRTNPQYF

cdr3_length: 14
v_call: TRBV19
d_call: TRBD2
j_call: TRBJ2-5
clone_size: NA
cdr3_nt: TGTGCCAGTAGTCTCCGGACTAGCGGGGGGATCCAGTACTTC
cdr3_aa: CASSLRTSGGIQYF

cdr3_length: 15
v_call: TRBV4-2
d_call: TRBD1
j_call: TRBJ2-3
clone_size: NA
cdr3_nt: TGTGCCAGCAGCCCGGGACAGGGGGCCGCAGATACGCAGTATTTT
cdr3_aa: CASSPGQGAADTQYF

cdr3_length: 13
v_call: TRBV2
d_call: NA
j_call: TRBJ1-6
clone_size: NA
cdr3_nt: TGTGCCAGCATAATGACATTTAATTCACCCCTCCACTTT
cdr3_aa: CASIMTFNSPLHF

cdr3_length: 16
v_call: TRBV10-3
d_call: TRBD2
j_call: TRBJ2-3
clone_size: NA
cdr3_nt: TGTGCCATCAGAAAAGGGACTAGCGGGAGCACAGATACGCAGTATTTT
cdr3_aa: CAIRKGTSGSTDTQYF

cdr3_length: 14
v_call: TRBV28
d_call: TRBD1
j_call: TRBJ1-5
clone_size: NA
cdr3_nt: TGTGCCAGCAGTCACAGGGGTGGCAATCAGCCCCAGCATTTT
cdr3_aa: CASSHRGGNQPQHF

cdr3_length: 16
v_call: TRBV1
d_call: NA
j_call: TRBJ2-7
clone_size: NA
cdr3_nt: TGCACCAGCAGCCGCCCCGGGACTAGCGGTTACTACGAGCAGTACTTC
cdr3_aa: CTSSRPGTSGYYEQYF

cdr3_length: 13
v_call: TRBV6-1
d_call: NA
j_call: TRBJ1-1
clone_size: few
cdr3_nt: TGTGCCAGCAGTGAACTAAGGGGCACTGAAGCTTTCTTT
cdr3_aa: CASSELRGTEAFF

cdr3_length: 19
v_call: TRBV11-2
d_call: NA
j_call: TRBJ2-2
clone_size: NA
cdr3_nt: TGTGCCAGCAGCTTACTAGTGGGGGCGGGGTATGGAAACACCGGGGAGCTGTTTTTT
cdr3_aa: CASSLLVGAGYGNTGELFF

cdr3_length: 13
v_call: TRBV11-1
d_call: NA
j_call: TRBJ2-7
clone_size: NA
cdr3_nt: TGTGCCAGCAAAAGGGACGGAACCTACGAGCAGTACTTC
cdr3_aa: CASKRDGTYEQYF

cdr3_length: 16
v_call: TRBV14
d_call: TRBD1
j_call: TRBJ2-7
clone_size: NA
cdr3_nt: TGTGCCAGCAGCCAAAGACAGGGAGTACCCTCCTACGAGCAGTACTTC
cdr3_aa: CASSQRQGVPSYEQYF

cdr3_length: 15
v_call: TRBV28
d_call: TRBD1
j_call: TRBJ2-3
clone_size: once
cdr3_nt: TGTGCCAGCAGTGACAGGGTGGTGATCACAGATACGCAGTATTTT
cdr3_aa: CASSDRVVITDTQYF

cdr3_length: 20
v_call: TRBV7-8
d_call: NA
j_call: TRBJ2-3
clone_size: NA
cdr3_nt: TGTGCCAGCAGCCAAAGCCAGCGCGCAATCCAGGCGACTAGCACAGATACGCAGTATTTT
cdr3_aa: CASSQSQRAIQATSTDTQYF

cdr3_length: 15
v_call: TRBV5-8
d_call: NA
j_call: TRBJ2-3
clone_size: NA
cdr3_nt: TGTGCCAGCAGCCCGTGGCCCACTAGCACAGATACGCAGTATTTT
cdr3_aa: CASSPWPTSTDTQYF

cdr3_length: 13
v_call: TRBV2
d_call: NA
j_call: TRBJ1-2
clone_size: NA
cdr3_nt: TGTGCCAGCAGTGATAACCGCAGCTATGGCTACACCTTC
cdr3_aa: CASSDNRSYGYTF

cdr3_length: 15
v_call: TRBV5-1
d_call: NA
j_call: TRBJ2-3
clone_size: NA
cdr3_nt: TGCGCCAGCAGCTTGGAGGCTAGTACGACAGATACGCAGTATTTT
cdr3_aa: CASSLEASTTDTQYF

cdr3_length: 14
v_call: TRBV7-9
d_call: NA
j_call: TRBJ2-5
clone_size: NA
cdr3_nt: TGTGCCAGCAGCCGCGGGACAGTCGCCGAGACCCAGTACTTC
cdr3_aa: CASSRGTVAETQYF

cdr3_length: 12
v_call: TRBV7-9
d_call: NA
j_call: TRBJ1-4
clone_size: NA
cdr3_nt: TGTGCCAGCAGCCCCCCAAAGGGAAAACTGTTTTTT
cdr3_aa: CASSPPKGKLFF

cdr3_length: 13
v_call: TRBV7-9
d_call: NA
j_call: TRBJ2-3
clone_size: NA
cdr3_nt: TGTGCCAGCAGCTTAGAACAGGCCTATACGCAGTATTTT
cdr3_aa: CASSLEQAYTQYF

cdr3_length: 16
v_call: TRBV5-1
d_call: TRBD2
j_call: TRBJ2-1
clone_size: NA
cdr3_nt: TGCGCCAGCAGCTCCCTTAGCGGGAGATCCTACAATGAGCAGTTCTTC
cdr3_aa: CASSSLSGRSYNEQFF

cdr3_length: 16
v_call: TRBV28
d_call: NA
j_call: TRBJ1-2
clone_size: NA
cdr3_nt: TGTGCCAGCAGGCGTTTACTTGGGCAGCGGGGCTATGGCTACACCTTC
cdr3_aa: CASRRLLGQRGYGYTF

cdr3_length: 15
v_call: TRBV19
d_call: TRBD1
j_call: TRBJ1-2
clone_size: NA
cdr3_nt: TGTGCCAGTAGGGCAGGGGGCCAAGTCAACTATGGCTACACCTTC
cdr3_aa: CASRAGGQVNYGYTF

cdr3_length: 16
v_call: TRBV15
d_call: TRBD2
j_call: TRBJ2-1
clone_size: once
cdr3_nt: TGTGCCACCAGCAGGGTCCTAGCGGGGGGTTACAATGAGCAGTTCTTC
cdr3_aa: CATSRVLAGGYNEQFF

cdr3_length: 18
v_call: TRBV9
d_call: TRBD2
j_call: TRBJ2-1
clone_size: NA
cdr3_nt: TGTGCCAGCAGCGGCGGACTAGCGGGAGGGGGGGCATACAATGAGCAGTTCTTC
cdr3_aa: CASSGGLAGGGAYNEQFF

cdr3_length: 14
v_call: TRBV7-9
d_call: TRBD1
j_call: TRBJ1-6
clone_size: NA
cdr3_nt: TGTGCCAGCAGCTTGGAGACAGGGCATTCACCCCTCCACTTT
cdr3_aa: CASSLETGHSPLHF

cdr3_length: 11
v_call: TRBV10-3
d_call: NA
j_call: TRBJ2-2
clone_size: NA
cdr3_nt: TGTGCCATCCTGGATACCGGGGAGCTGTTTTTT
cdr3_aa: CAILDTGELFF

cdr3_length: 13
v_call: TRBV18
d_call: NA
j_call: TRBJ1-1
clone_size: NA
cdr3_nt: TGTGCCAGCTCAACCTCCAAGAACACTGAAGCTTTCTTT
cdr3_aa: CASSTSKNTEAFF

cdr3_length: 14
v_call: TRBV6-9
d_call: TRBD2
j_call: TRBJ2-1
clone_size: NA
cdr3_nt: TGTGCCAGCAGTTACACACTAGCGGACAATGAGCAGTTCTTC
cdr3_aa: CASSYTLADNEQFF